The 23 T cell receptor beta chains below all came from one sample that was sequenced in a study of shared clonotypes between healthy human individuals. Produced via immunoSEQ multiplex PCR; TCRdb's table is partial and in-frame only. The sample carries 640,000 or so clones, roughly 70% recorded once. Sequencing was performed on memory CD4+ T cells sorted from blood. Indicated subset: CD45RA-negative fraction. These TCRs come from a woman younger than 45 in good health.

The V and J genes are TRBV19 and TRBJ1-5; TRBD1 might be the D (5 bases). Trimming removed 4 bases at V and 5 bases at J, with 15 bases between. The CDR3 consists of 15 residues. From germline, CDR1 is LNHDA and CDR2 SQIVND (reference sequence). CDR3 sequence (DNA): TGTGCCAGTAGTAGTGATAAATGGGGGGATCAGCCCCAGCATTTT. As protein: CASSSDKWGDQPQHF.

The rearrangement uses TRBV28 and TRBJ1-3, with D possibly matching TRBD1 (5 bases). In germline, CDR1 is MDHEN, CDR2 SYDVKM. CDR3 length equals 16 residues. Deletions cut 4 bases from V and 3 bases from J, with 16 bases between. The CDR3 region is CASSSPGRDFGNTIYF. In nucleotides, the CDR3 is TGTGCCAGCAGTTCCCCAGGGAGGGACTTTGGAAACACCATATATTTT.

V and J are TRBV19 and TRBJ1-4; 8 bases agree with TRBD1. The germline CDR1 and CDR2 sequences are LNHDA and SQIVND (reference sequence). J lost 3 bases, V lost 4 bases, and 7 bases had no gene match. The CDR3 totals 16 residues. The chain's CDR3 is CASSTDRGVPNEKLFF. CDR3 nucleotides: TGTGCCAGTAGTACCGACAGGGGAGTTCCTAATGAAAAACTGTTTTTT.

This clone was picked up one time. The chain links TRBV11-2 to TRBJ1-2; 7 bases fit TRBD1. Germline trimming cut 6 bases from V and 5 bases from J; bases unmatched to any gene: 9. Germline CDR1 SGHAT, CDR2 FQNNGV. The CDR3 contains 14 residues. The CDR3 spells CASRPLDREYGYTF. The CDR3 region has the DNA TGTGCCAGCAGGCCGCTCGACAGGGAATATGGCTACACCTTC.

In this sample, this clone turned up a few times. The chain has TRBV19 and TRBJ1-1, with D perhaps TRBD1 (6 bases). Between the trimmed V and J ends, which lost 4 bases and 4 bases, there was a span of 13 bases. This CDR3 has 14 residues. Looked up from germline, CDR1 is LNHDA and CDR2 is SQIVND (reference sequence). CDR3 loop: CASSNRERSTEAFF. In DNA form, the CDR3 reads TGTGCCAGTAGTAACAGGGAGCGGAGCACTGAAGCTTTCTTT.

This clone was detected a few times. The chain uses TRBV2 and TRBJ2-7, with 11 nucleotides matching TRBD2. Trimming cost V 6 bases and J 4 bases; bases outside gene matches: 11. This CDR3 is 16 amino acids long. Germline loops: CDR1 SNHLY, CDR2 FYNNEI. The CDR3 protein is CASSTTSGSFLYEQYF. Written as DNA, the CDR3 is TGTGCCAGCAGCACTACTAGCGGGAGTTTTCTTTACGAGCAGTACTTC.

The chain combines TRBV5-1 with TRBJ2-2; 7 bases line up with TRBD2. With 4 bases clipped from V and 3 bases from J, the junction kept 6 bases outside the gene matches. Germline lookup yields CDR1 SGHRS and CDR2 YFSETQ. This CDR3 is built from 15 residues. The CDR3 here is CASSPSAGDTGELFF. The CDR3 region has the DNA TGCGCCAGCAGCCCCTCGGCGGGAGACACCGGGGAGCTGTTTTTT.

The J gene is TRBJ2-3, the V gene TRBV7-8, with 7 bases fitting TRBD2. Germline values: CDR1 SGHVS, CDR2 FQNEAQ. There are 15 residues in the CDR3. V lost 4 bases, J lost 3 bases, and 7 bases stayed unmatched. CDR3 region: CASSSGLGGTDTQYF. The CDR3 DNA follows: TGTGCCAGCAGCTCCGGACTAGGTGGGACAGATACGCAGTATTTT.

This clone was counted at least ten times. The chain is built from TRBV4-2 and TRBJ2-7; tentatively, D is TRBD2 (5 bases). Germline V lookup: CDR1 LGHNA, CDR2 YNFKEQ. V was cut by 4 bases and J by 0 bases, with 19 bases left in between. CDR3 length: 17 amino acids. CDR3 nucleotides: TGTGCCAGCAGCCTCGAAGGTGCGGGCCGGAGCTCCTACGAGCAGTACTTC. It encodes CASSLEGAGRSSYEQYF.

This clone was picked up one time. The chain recombines TRBV11-2 with TRBJ1-3; D call uncertain. Deletions cut 8 bases from V and 0 bases from J, with 11 bases between. CDR1 is SGHAT, CDR2 FQNNGV, per germline. This CDR3 spans 14 amino acids. The CDR3 coding sequence is TGTGCCAGCGGGCAGGATAGCTCTGGAAACACCATATATTTT. Amino acids: CASGQDSSGNTIYF.

V gene TRBV4-1 combines with J gene TRBJ1-5, with D unclear. Looked up from germline, CDR1 is MGHRA and CDR2 is YSYEKL. The CDR3 contains 16 residues. The ends were cut back, 0 bases at V and 9 bases at J, with 18 bases in the middle. The CDR3 coding sequence is TGCGCCAGCAGCCAAGATTTACGGACGGACGGGCGGCCCCAGCATTTT. Its translation is CASSQDLRTDGRPQHF.

The chain is built from TRBV10-1 and TRBJ1-2; perhaps TRBD1 as D (5 bases). The CDR3 covers 13 residues. The germline CDR1 and CDR2 sequences are WNHNN and SYGVQD (reference sequence). V was trimmed by 2 bases and J by 3 bases, leaving 7 bases between them. The CDR3 protein is CASSEGGDYGYTF. The CDR3 bases are TGCGCCAGCAGTGAGGGGGGAGACTATGGCTACACCTTC.

The count of this clone is one. The chain recombines TRBV7-9 with TRBJ1-5; possible D gene TRBD1, 5 bases. The V gene's germline CDR1 is SEHNR and CDR2 FQNEAQ (reference sequence). The CDR3 consists of 14 residues. V lost 5 bases to trimming and J lost 2 bases, with 10 bases between them. The CDR3 coding sequence is TGTGCCAGCAGCAGTCGGGGCGGCAATCAGCCCCAGCATTTT. Protein: CASSSRGGNQPQHF.

The chain uses TRBV2 and TRBJ2-7, with 12 bases that match TRBD2. Germline CDR1 is SNHLY and CDR2 is FYNNEI. This CDR3 spans 12 amino acids. Germline trimming cut 6 bases from V and 9 bases from J; bases unmatched to any gene: 3. Here the CDR3 reads CASSSTSGGQYF. DNA of the CDR3: TGTGCCAGCAGCTCGACTAGCGGGGGGCAGTACTTC.

The chain carries TRBV11-2 and TRBJ1-4, with 8 positions matching TRBD1. V dropped 3 bases and J dropped 5; count of bases not matched to a gene: 5. The CDR3 is 15 residues long. Germline values: CDR1 SGHAT, CDR2 FQNNGV. The chain's CDR3 is CASSFHGTGNEKLFF. In DNA, the CDR3 is TGTGCCAGCAGCTTCCACGGGACAGGAAATGAAAAACTGTTTTTT.

V and J are TRBV28 and TRBJ2-3; TRBD2 aligns across 10 bases. The CDR3 consists of 16 residues. After removal of 5 bases from V and 5 bases from J, the junction contained 10 bases not matched to a gene. The germline V gene has CDR1 MDHEN and CDR2 SYDVKM. The CDR3 sequence: CASSDTASGSRDTQYF. CDR3 in DNA: TGTGCCAGCAGTGATACAGCTAGCGGGAGTAGAGATACGCAGTATTTT.

On this clone: Distinct nucleotide sequences in the sample also encode this CDR3. The gene calls are TRBV18 and TRBJ2-3; D gene ambiguous. CDR1 KGHSH and CDR2 LQKENI come from the germline V gene. The CDR3 is made up of 13 amino acids. V lost 0 bases and J 3 bases, leaving 4 bases between the germline ends. The CDR3 DNA is TGTGCCAGCTCACCACCGACGACAGATACGCAGTATTTT. Translating it yields CASSPPTTDTQYF.

This chain uses TRBV18 with TRBJ2-2; 9 nucleotides match TRBD1. From germline, CDR1 is KGHSH and CDR2 LQKENI. After removal of 5 bases from V and 7 bases from J, the junction contained 8 bases not matched to a gene. The CDR3 is made up of 15 amino acids. The CDR3 is CASSTGTGRGGELFF. The DNA for the CDR3 is TGTGCCAGCTCAACGGGGACAGGGCGAGGCGGGGAGCTGTTTTTT.

The chain couples TRBV2 to TRBJ2-7, with 11 bases fitting TRBD2. Germline loops: CDR1 SNHLY, CDR2 FYNNEI. The CDR3 length is 15 residues. V shed 3 bases and J 2 bases; nucleotides not matched to a gene: 3. CDR3 residues: CASSDVLAGAYEQYF. The CDR3 DNA reads as TGTGCCAGCAGTGACGTACTAGCGGGAGCCTACGAGCAGTACTTC.

The chain has TRBV29-1 and TRBJ2-2, with D possibly TRBD1 on 6 matching bases. Trimming left V 6 bases short and J 6 bases short, with 11 bases between. There are 12 residues in the CDR3. Per the germline V gene, CDR1 is SQVTM and CDR2 is ANQGSEA. The CDR3 protein is CSVQGWPGELFF. As DNA, the CDR3 is TGCAGCGTACAGGGTTGGCCCGGGGAGCTGTTTTTT.

The chain couples TRBV20-1 to TRBJ2-1, with a tentative D call TRBD1 (5 bases). Trimming removed 4 bases at V and 6 bases at J, with 7 bases between. Germline V gene sequence: CDR1 DFQATT, CDR2 SNEGSKA (reference sequence). The CDR3 spans 11 residues. CDR3 protein: CSATQGNEQFF. In DNA form, the CDR3 reads TGCAGTGCTACCCAGGGCAATGAGCAGTTCTTC.

The V and J genes are TRBV18 and TRBJ1-5; 12 bases are shared with TRBD1. In germline, CDR1 is KGHSH, CDR2 LQKENI. This CDR3 comprises 16 residues. V gave up 8 bases and J gave up 2 bases; unmatched junction bases: 7. CDR3 region: CASRSGTGGGNQPQHF. The CDR3 DNA follows: TGTGCCAGCAGGTCCGGGACAGGGGGCGGCAATCAGCCCCAGCATTTT.

The chain employs TRBV28 and TRBJ2-7, with 9 bases that match TRBD1. Losses at the gene ends were 4 bases for V and 4 bases for J; bases not matched to a gene: 14. Germline V CDR1 and CDR2: MDHEN, SYDVKM. The CDR3 spans 17 residues. CDR3 nucleotides: TGTGCCAGCAGTTCAGGTGCCATACAGGGGGCAAAGTACGAGCAGTACTTC. Translated, it gives CASSSGAIQGAKYEQYF.